This TCR beta chain was found in a study of blood T cell repertoires in COVID-19. Across the whole study: T cells, B-cell-depleted T cells, or PBMCs supplied cDNA or gDNA.

Per germline, CDR1 LGHNA and CDR2 YSLEER. V was clipped by 5 bases and J by 0 bases; unmatched bases: 8. This CDR3 is built from 18 residues. Authors' methods: For nucleated cells, counts were estimated from reference gene primer amplification. Sequencing used immunoSEQ multiplex PCR; TCRdb keeps in-frame clones, though not all of them. The DNA gave D and trimming, while V, J and clone size come from that table. The top ten clones hold around 3.9% of a sample with 60,000 to 75,000 clones, 70% to 90% of them seen once. The chain links TRBV4-3 to TRBJ1-6, with 9 bases that match TRBD1. The sequence came from a man between 65 and 85 years old with active COVID-19. Specimen: peripheral blood. CDR3 sequence reads: CASSSRTGDSSYNSPLHF. The DNA of the CDR3 is TGCGCCAGCAGCTCCCGGACAGGGGACAGCTCCTATAATTCACCCCTCCACTTT.